The rows below give T cell receptor beta chains drawn from one sample of a study of T cell responses to AZD1222 COVID-19 vaccine. Here immunoSEQ multiplex PCR was the method, and the copy in TCRdb shows in-frame clones only, minus some. This sample has approximately 150,000 clones, with about 87% found just once. Source: peripheral blood, taken 28 days after the second dose of the MenACWY control vaccine. These receptors all come from an adult who received the MenACWY meningococcal vaccine as a control. Both conserved end residues are part of each CDR3. The D gene is left open where the match is weak. Part of the rows lack a size; the others show once, few, many or a class for expanded clones.

DNA | CDR3 | J | V | D | size
TGTGCCAGCAGCCAAGTCAGGAACACTGAAGCTTTCTTT | CASSQVRNTEAFF | TRBJ1-1 | TRBV14 | . | .
TGCAGCGTAGCGGAGAAAAATGAGCAGTTCTTC | CSVAEKNEQFF | TRBJ2-1 | TRBV29-1 | . | .
TGTGCCAGCAACGAGGGGAATGAGCAGTTCTTC | CASNEGNEQFF | TRBJ2-1 | TRBV21-1 | . | few
TGTGCCAGCCACAGGGGGGCGGATGGCTACACCTTC | CASHRGADGYTF | TRBJ1-2 | TRBV19 | TRBD1 | .
TGTGCCAGCAGGGGTCAGGGAGGGTCACCCCTCCACTTT | CASRGQGGSPLHF | TRBJ1-6 | TRBV27 | . | .
TGTGCCAGCAGCTTAGCGAGACAACCTCGCACAGATACGCAGTATTTT | CASSLARQPRTDTQYF | TRBJ2-3 | TRBV7-2 | . | .
TGTGCCAGCAGTTTACCCCGGGACAGGGGTCATGGCTACACCTTC | CASSLPRDRGHGYTF | TRBJ1-2 | TRBV28 | TRBD1 | .
TGCGCCAGCAGTGAATCCAGTATCGGCAATGAGCAGTTCTTC | CASSESSIGNEQFF | TRBJ2-1 | TRBV10-1 | . | .
TGTGCCACCAGCAGAGATCTCCATCAGCCCCAGCATTTT | CATSRDLHQPQHF | TRBJ1-5 | TRBV15 | . | .
TGTGCCAGCGTCCCCCTGTGGACGGAAGAGACCCAGTACTTC | CASVPLWTEETQYF | TRBJ2-5 | TRBV21-1 | . | .
TGCGCCAGCAGTTCAGGGCTACGCGGGAGTGAGCAGTTCTTC | CASSSGLRGSEQFF | TRBJ2-1 | TRBV10-1 | TRBD2 | .
TGTGCCAGTAGTGGAACAGGGATGGGTACAGATGAAGCTTTCTTT | CASSGTGMGTDEAFF | TRBJ1-1 | TRBV19 | . | .
TGTGCCAGCAGCCAAGAGCCCCTAGCGGGAGGGCCCAATGAGCAGTTCTTC | CASSQEPLAGGPNEQFF | TRBJ2-1 | TRBV4-2 | TRBD2 | once
TGCGCCAGCAGCCTCCTCTTTGTCACAGGGCTGACTTTC | CASSLLFVTGLTF | TRBJ2-6 | TRBV4-1 | . | .
TGTGCCAGTAGTATCGGGACAGGGAACCCTTTGAGCAAACTGTTTTTT | CASSIGTGNPLSKLFF | TRBJ1-4 | TRBV19 | TRBD1 | .
TGTGCCAGCAGCTTAGTGTATGTAGGGGAGACCCAGTACTTC | CASSLVYVGETQYF | TRBJ2-5 | TRBV7-2 | . | .
TGCGCCAGCACCTTGGAAGGCAGGGGGACCGGGGAGCTGTTTTTT | CASTLEGRGTGELFF | TRBJ2-2 | TRBV5-1 | TRBD1 | .
TGTGCCAGCAGTTCGTCCACAGCCTCTGGGGCCAACGTCCTGACTTTC | CASSSSTASGANVLTF | TRBJ2-6 | TRBV28 | . | .
TGCAGCGTTGAAGGGCAGGGAGCAGATACGCAGTATTTT | CSVEGQGADTQYF | TRBJ2-3 | TRBV29-1 | . | .
TGCGCCAGCAGCTTGGAGGCTGGAAACACCGGGGAGCTGTTTTTT | CASSLEAGNTGELFF | TRBJ2-2 | TRBV5-1 | . | .
TGTGCCAGCAGTAGATCCGGGGCCCACTACGAGCAGTACTTC | CASSRSGAHYEQYF | TRBJ2-7 | TRBV27 | . | .
TGTGCCAGCAGTAGACAGGGGTGGGACACTGAAGCTTTCTTT | CASSRQGWDTEAFF | TRBJ1-1 | TRBV28 | TRBD1 | .
TGTGCCACCCGGGACCAAGAGGAGACCCAGTACTTC | CATRDQEETQYF | TRBJ2-5 | TRBV9 | . | once
TGTGCCAGCAGCTTGGACCGGGATGAGCAGTTCTTC | CASSLDRDEQFF | TRBJ2-1 | TRBV5-6 | . | .
TGCGCCAGCCGCGAAACAGGGAACGGAAACACCATATATTTT | CASRETGNGNTIYF | TRBJ1-3 | TRBV5-1 | . | .
TGTGCCAGCAGTTACGGAGCATCCATATATTTT | CASSYGASIYF | TRBJ1-3 | TRBV6-5 | . | .
TGTGCCATCAGACCGGGACAAGGGGCCGGGGAGCTGTTTTTT | CAIRPGQGAGELFF | TRBJ2-2 | TRBV10-3 | . | .
TGTGCCAGCAGTCCCTACTTGAACACTGAAGCTTTCTTT | CASSPYLNTEAFF | TRBJ1-1 | TRBV7-2 | . | .
TGTGCCAGCAGCTTGTCCCGGACCGGCGGAGAGACCCAGTACTTC | CASSLSRTGGETQYF | TRBJ2-5 | TRBV5-4 | . | .
TGCGCCAGCAGTGAGTTTTCCGGGACTCGCAACACAGATACGCAGTATTTT | CASSEFSGTRNTDTQYF | TRBJ2-3 | TRBV10-1 | . | .
TGTGCCAGCAGTCCCCACCTAGCGGGAGGTGACACCGGGGAGCTGTTTTTT | CASSPHLAGGDTGELFF | TRBJ2-2 | TRBV28 | TRBD2 | .
TGTGCCAGCAGTTTTACCGTGGCGGGAGTCAATGAGCAGTTCTTC | CASSFTVAGVNEQFF | TRBJ2-1 | TRBV27 | TRBD2 | .
TGTGCCAGCAGCTTTTTGACGGTCGACCAAGAGACCCAGTACTTC | CASSFLTVDQETQYF | TRBJ2-5 | TRBV7-9 | . | .
TGTGCCAGCAGCTTAGGCCTAACCCCCTGGGAGCAGTACTTC | CASSLGLTPWEQYF | TRBJ2-7 | TRBV7-2 | . | .
TGTGCCAGCAGCTTGACGGCTGCGGGTCAGCCCCAGCATTTT | CASSLTAAGQPQHF | TRBJ1-5 | TRBV7-9 | . | once
TGTGCCAGCAGTTTGACTAGCAGCTATTACAGGGATACGCAGTATTTT | CASSLTSSYYRDTQYF | TRBJ2-3 | TRBV28 | TRBD2 | .
TGCGCCAGCAGCTCCCCGGACGGAACTGAAAAACTGTTTTTT | CASSSPDGTEKLFF | TRBJ1-4 | TRBV5-1 | . | .
TGTGCCAGCAGCCAAGACTTAGGGGCTTACACCTTC | CASSQDLGAYTF | TRBJ1-2 | TRBV3-1/TRBV3-2 | . | .
TGCGCCAGCAGCTTTATGTCAGGGGGCGTCAACACCGGGGAGCTGTTTTTT | CASSFMSGGVNTGELFF | TRBJ2-2 | TRBV5-1 | TRBD1 | .
TGTGCCAGCAGTTCCGGACATGTCGATCAGCCCCAGCATTTT | CASSSGHVDQPQHF | TRBJ1-5 | TRBV28 | . | .
TGTGCTAGTGGTTTGGAGGAGGGGAGTGGCTACACCTTC | CASGLEEGSGYTF | TRBJ1-2 | TRBV12-5 | . | .
TGTGCCAGCAGTCGGAGGGGTGAAGACTCACCCCTCCACTTT | CASSRRGEDSPLHF | TRBJ1-6 | TRBV7-2 | . | .
TGTGCCACCAGTGATTTGAGAGGTTCGGGAGGGGGGGTCAATGAGCAGTTCTTC | CATSDLRGSGGGVNEQFF | TRBJ2-1 | TRBV24-1 | TRBD2 | .
TGTGCCAGCAGTTTAGGTCAGCCCCAGCATTTT | CASSLGQPQHF | TRBJ1-5 | TRBV28 | . | once
TGTGCCAGCAGTTCCCCCCACAGGGAGAACACCGGGGAGCTGTTTTTT | CASSSPHRENTGELFF | TRBJ2-2 | TRBV6-5 | . | .
TGTGCCAGCAGCTTAGCGCTAGGGGGCTTAAATCAGCCCCAGCATTTT | CASSLALGGLNQPQHF | TRBJ1-5 | TRBV7-9 | TRBD1 | .
TGTGCCATCAGGCCCCCTGACAGGGGCGATGAGCAGTTCTTC | CAIRPPDRGDEQFF | TRBJ2-1 | TRBV10-3 | TRBD1 | .